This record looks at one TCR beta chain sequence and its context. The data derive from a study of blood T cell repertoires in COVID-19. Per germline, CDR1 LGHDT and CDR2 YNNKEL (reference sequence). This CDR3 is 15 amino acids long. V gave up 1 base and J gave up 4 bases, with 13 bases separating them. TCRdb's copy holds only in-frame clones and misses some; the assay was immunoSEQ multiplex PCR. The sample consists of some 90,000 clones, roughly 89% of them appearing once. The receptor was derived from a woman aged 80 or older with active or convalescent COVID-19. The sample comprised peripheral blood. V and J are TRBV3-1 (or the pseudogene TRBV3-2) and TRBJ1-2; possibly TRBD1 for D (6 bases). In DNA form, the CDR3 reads TGTGCCAGCAGCCAAGGTGTAGGGACATCCTATGGCTACACCTTC. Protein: CASSQGVGTSYGYTF.